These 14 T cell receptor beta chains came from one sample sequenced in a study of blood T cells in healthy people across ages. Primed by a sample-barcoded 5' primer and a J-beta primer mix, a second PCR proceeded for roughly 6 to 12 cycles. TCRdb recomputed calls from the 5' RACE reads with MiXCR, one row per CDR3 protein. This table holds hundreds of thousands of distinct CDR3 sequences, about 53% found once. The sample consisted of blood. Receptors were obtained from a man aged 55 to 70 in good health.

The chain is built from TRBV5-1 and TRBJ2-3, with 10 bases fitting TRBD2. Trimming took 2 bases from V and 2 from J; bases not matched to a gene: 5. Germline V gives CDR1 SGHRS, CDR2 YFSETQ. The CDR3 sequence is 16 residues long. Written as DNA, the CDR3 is TGCGCCAGCAGCTTCCTAGCGGGGGCTGTCACAGATACGCAGTATTTT. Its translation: CASSFLAGAVTDTQYF.

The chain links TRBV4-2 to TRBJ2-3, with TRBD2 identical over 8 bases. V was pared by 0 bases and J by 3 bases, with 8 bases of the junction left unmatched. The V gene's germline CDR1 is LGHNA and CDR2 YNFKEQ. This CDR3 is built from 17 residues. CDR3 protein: CASSQDNDSGMTDTQYF. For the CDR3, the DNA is TGTGCCAGCAGCCAAGATAACGATAGCGGGATGACAGATACGCAGTATTTT.

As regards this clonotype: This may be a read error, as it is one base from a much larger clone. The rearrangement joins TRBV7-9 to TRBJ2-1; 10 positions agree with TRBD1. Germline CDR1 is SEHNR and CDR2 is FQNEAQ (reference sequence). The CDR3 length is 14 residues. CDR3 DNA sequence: TGTGCCCGCAGCTTCCAAATGGGACAGGGGAAGCAGTTCTTC. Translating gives CARSFQMGQGKQFF.

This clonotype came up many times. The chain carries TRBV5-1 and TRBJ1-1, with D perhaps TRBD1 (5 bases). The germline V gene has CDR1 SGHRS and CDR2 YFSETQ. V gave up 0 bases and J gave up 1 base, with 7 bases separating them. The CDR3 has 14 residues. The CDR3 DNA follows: TGCGCCAGCAGCTTGGAAGGACAGAACACTGAAGCTTTCTTT. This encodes CASSLEGQNTEAFF.

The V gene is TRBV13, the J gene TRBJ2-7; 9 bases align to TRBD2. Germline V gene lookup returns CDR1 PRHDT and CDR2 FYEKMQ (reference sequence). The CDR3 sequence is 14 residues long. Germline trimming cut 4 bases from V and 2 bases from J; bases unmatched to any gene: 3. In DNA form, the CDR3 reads TGTGCCAGCAGCTCTAGCGGGGCCCCCTACGAGCAGTACTTC. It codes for CASSSSGAPYEQYF.

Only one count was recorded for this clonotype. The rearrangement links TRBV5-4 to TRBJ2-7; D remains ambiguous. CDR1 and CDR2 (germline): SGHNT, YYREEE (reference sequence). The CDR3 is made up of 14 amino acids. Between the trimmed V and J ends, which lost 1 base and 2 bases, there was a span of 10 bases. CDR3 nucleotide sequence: TGTGCCAGCAGCTTGAAGCAGAACACCTACGAGCAGTACTTC. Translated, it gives CASSLKQNTYEQYF.

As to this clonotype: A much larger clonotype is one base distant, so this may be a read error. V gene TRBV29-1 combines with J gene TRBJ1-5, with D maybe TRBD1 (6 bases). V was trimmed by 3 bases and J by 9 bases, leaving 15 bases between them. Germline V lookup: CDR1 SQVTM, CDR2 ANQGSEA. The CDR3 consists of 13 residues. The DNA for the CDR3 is TGCAGCGTTGACCAGGGAGGGGGTCGGCCCCAGCATTTT. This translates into CSVDQGGGRPQHF.

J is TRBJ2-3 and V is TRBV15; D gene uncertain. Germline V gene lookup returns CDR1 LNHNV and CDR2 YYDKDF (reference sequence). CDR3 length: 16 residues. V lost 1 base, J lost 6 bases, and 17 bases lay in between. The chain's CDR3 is CATSRGSLAIDDTQYF. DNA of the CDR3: TGTGCCACCAGCAGAGGTAGTTTGGCTATAGACGATACGCAGTATTTT. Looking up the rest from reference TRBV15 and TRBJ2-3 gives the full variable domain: DAMVIQNPRYQVTQFGKPVTLSCSQTLNHNVMYWYQQKSSQAPKLLFHYYDKDFNNEADTPDNFQSRRPNTSFCFLDIRSPGLGDTAMYLCATSRGSLAIDDTQYFGPGTRLTVL.

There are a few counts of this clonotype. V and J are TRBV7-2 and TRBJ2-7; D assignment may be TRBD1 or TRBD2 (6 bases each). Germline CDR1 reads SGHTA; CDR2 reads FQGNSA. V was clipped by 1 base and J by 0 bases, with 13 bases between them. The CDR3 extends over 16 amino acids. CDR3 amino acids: CASSLVGGGFSYEQYF. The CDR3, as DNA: TGTGCCAGCAGCTTAGTTGGAGGGGGTTTCTCCTACGAGCAGTACTTC.

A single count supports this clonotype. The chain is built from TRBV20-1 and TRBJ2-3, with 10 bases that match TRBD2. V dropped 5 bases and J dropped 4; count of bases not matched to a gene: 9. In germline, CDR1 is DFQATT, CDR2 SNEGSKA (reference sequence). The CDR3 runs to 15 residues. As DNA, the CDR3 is TGCAGTGCTTCCTCTCAGCGGGGGGGGGCAGATACGCAGTATTTT. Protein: CSASSQRGGADTQYF.

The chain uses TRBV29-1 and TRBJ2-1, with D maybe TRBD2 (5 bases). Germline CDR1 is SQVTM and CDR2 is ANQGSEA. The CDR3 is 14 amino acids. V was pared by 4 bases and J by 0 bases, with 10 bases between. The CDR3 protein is CSVAERPSYNEQFF. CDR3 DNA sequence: TGCAGCGTTGCGGAGCGGCCCTCCTACAATGAGCAGTTCTTC.

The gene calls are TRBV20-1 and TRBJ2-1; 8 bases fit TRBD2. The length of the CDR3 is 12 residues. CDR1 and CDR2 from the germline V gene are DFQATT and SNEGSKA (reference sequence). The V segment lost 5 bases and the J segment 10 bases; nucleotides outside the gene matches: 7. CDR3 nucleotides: TGCAGTGCTCGACTAGCGACCTTCGAGCAGTTCTTC. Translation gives CSARLATFEQFF.

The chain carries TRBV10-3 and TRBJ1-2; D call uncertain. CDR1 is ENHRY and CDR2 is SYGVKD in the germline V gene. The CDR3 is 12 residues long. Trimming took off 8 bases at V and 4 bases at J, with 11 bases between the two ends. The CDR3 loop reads CAISDGAYGYTF. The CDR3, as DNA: TGTGCCATCTCAGACGGCGCCTATGGCTACACCTTC.

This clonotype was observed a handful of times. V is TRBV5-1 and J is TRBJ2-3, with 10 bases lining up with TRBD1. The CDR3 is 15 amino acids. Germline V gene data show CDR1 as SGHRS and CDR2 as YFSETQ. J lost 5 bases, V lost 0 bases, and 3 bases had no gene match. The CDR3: CASSLEDRGIDTQYF. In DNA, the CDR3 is TGCGCCAGCAGCTTGGAGGACAGGGGGATAGATACGCAGTATTTT.